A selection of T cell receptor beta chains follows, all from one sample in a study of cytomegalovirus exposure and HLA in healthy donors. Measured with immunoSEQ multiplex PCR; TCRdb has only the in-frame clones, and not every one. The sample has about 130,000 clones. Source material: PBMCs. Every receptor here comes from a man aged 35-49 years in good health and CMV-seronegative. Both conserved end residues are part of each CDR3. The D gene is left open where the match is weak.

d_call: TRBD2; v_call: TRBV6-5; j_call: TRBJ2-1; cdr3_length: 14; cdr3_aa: CASKASGRAREQFF; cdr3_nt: TGTGCCAGCAAGGCTAGCGGGAGGGCCCGCGAGCAGTTCTTC
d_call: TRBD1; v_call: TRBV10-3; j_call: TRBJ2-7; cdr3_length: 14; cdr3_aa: CAISGTGSSYEQYF; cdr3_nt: TGTGCCATCAGTGGGACAGGAAGCTCCTACGAGCAGTACTTC
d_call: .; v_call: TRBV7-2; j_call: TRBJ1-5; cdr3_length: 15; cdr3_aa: CASSTSGGGNQPQHF; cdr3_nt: TGTGCCAGCAGCACATCGGGAGGGGGCAATCAGCCCCAGCATTTT
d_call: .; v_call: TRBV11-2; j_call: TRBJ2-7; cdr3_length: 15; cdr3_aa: CASSSGRGSSYEQYF; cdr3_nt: TGTGCCAGCAGCTCTGGACGGGGGAGCTCCTACGAGCAGTACTTC
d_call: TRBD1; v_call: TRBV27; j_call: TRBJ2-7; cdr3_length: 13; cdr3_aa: CASSPDRSYEQYF; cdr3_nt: TGTGCCAGCAGTCCGGACAGGAGCTACGAGCAGTACTTC
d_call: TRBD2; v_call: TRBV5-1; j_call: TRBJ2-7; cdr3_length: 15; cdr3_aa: CASSFTSGSRAEQYF; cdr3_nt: TGCGCCAGCAGCTTTACTAGCGGGAGCCGCGCCGAGCAGTACTTC
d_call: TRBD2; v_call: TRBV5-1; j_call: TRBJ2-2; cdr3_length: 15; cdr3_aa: CASSLQLAGAGELFF; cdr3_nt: TGCGCCAGCAGCTTGCAACTAGCGGGAGCCGGGGAGCTGTTTTTT
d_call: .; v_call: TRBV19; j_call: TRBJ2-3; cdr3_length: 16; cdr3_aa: CASSTRRLEGTDTQYF; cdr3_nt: TGTGCCAGTAGTACCCGAAGACTAGAAGGCACAGATACGCAGTATTTT
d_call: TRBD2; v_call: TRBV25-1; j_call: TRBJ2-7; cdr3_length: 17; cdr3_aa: CASSEFRLAGVSGEQYF; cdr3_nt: TGTGCCAGCAGTGAATTCCGGCTAGCGGGAGTTTCGGGTGAGCAGTACTTC
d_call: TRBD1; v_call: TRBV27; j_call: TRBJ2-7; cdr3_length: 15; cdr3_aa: CASSLTGGSGGEQYF; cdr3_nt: TGTGCCAGCAGTTTGACAGGGGGCAGCGGAGGGGAGCAGTACTTC
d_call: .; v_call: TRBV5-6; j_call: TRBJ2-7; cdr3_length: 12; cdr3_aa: CASSSGSSEQYF; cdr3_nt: TGTGCCAGCAGCTCGGGGTCCTCCGAGCAGTACTTC
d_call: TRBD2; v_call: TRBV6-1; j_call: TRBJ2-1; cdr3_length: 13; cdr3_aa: CASGLAGYREQFF; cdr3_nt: TGTGCCAGTGGGCTAGCGGGATATCGTGAGCAGTTCTTC
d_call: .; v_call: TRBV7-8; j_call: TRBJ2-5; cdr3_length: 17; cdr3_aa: CASSPILDIREQETQYF; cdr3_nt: TGTGCCAGCAGCCCTATTTTGGACATTAGAGAGCAAGAGACCCAGTACTTC
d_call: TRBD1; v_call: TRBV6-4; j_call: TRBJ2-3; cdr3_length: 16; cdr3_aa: CASSDSGTGGADTQYF; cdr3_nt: TGTGCCAGCAGTGACTCCGGGACAGGGGGCGCAGACACGCAGTATTTT
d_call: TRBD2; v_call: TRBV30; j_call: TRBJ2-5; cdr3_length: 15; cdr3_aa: CAWRTSGREAETQYF; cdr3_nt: TGTGCCTGGCGGACTAGCGGGAGGGAGGCAGAGACCCAGTACTTC
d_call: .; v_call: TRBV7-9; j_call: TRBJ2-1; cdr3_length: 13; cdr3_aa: CASSSPRIGEQFF; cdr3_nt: TGTGCCAGCAGCTCCCCTAGGATTGGTGAGCAGTTCTTC
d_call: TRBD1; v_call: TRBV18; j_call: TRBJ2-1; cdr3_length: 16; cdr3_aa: CASSPLRTGKSNEQFF; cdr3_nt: TGTGCCAGCTCACCACTTCGGACAGGGAAAAGCAATGAGCAGTTCTTC